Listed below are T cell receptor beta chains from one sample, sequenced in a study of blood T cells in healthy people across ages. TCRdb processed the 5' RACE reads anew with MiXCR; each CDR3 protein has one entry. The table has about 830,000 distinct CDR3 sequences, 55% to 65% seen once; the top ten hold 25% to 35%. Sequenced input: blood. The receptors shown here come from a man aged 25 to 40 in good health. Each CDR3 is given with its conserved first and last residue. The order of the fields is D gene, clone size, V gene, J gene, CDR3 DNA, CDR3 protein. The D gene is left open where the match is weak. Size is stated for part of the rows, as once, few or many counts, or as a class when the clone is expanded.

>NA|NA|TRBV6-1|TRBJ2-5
TGTGCCAGCAGTGAGCTCGACAGTGGTAACGGGGAGACCCAGTACTTC
CASSELDSGNGETQYF
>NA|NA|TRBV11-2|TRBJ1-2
TGTGCCAGCAGCTTAGATTCCGGGGGAGGCTATGGCTACACCTTC
CASSLDSGGGYGYTF
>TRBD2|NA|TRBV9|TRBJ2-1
TGTGCCAGCAACGTAGCTTTGACTAGCGGGGCGGGTGAGCAGTTCTTC
CASNVALTSGAGEQFF
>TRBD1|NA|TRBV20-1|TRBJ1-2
TGCAGTGCCCCCGGGACAGGAGAGTATGGCTACACCTTC
CSAPGTGEYGYTF
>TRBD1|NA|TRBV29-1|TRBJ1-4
TGCAGCGGGAGAACAGGGGTTGGCGAAAAACTGTTTTTT
CSGRTGVGEKLFF
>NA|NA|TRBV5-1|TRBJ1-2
TGCGCCAGCAGCTTCCGTGGATCCCTAAGCTATGGCTACACCTTC
CASSFRGSLSYGYTF
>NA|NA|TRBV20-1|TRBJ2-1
TGCAGTGCTAGGACAGGCGATGAGCAGTTCTTC
CSARTGDEQFF
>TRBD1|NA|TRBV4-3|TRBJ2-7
TGCGCCAGCAGCCAGTCCGACAGGGGCGAGCAGTACTTC
CASSQSDRGEQYF
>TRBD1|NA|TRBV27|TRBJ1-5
TGTGCCAGCAGTTTACTACAGGGGCCCAATCAGCCCCAGCATTTT
CASSLLQGPNQPQHF
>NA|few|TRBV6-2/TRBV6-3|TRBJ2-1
TGTGCCAGCAACGGAAACAATGAGCAGTTCTTC
CASNGNNEQFF
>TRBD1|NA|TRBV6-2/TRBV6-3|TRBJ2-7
TGTGCCAGCAGCCCTTACAGGGGGAAAAACTACGAGCAGTACTTC
CASSPYRGKNYEQYF
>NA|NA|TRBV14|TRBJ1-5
TGTGCCAGCAGCCGGCCCGGACAGTCCCAGCATTTT
CASSRPGQSQHF
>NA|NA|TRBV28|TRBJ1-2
TGTGCCAACAGTCCCGAGGGGTACTATGGCTACACCTTC
CANSPEGYYGYTF
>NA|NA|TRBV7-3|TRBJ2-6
TGTGCCAGCAGCTTAACAGGGCTCGGGTCTGGGGCCAACGTCCTGACTTTC
CASSLTGLGSGANVLTF
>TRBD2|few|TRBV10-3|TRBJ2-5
TGTGCCATCGGTGGCGGGGGGGCCGGGGAGCAGTACTTC
CAIGGGGAGEQYF
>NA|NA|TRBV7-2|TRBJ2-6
TGTGCCAGCAGCCCTAGACTGGGGGCTGGGGCCAACGTCCTGACTTTC
CASSPRLGAGANVLTF
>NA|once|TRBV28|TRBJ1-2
TGTGCCAACGGGGGGATAGTCTATGGCTACACCTTC
CANGGIVYGYTF
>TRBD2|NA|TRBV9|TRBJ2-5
TGTGCCAGCAGCGTAGCTCGGTGGCCCCGGGGGGGAGAGACCCAGTACTTC
CASSVARWPRGGETQYF
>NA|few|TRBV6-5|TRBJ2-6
TGTGCCAGCACCCCAGCTAGCTCTGGGGCCAACGTCCTGACTTTC
CASTPASSGANVLTF
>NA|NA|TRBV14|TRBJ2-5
TGTGCCAGCAGCCAAGATCGCCACCACACCGGCCAAGAGACCCAGTACTTC
CASSQDRHHTGQETQYF
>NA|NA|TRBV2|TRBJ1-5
TGTGCCAGCAGTGAGGAAGTGTTCCAGCCCCAGCATTTT
CASSEEVFQPQHF
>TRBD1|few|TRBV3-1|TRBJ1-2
TGTGCCAGCAGCCAATGGGACAGGGACAACTATGGCTACACCTTC
CASSQWDRDNYGYTF
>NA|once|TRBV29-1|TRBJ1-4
TGCAGCGTTACTCTAACAGGAGGTAGCGAAAAACTGTTTTTT
CSVTLTGGSEKLFF
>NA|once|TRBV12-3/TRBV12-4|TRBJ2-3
TGTGCCAGCAGTGGGGGCCACATGGACACAGATACGCAGTATTTT
CASSGGHMDTDTQYF
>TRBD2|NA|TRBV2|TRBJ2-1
TGTGCCAGCAAATCCGGGACTAGCGGGAACAATGAGCAGTTCTTC
CASKSGTSGNNEQFF
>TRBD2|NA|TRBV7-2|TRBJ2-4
TGTGCCAGTCAAAGCGGGGGGGTCGGCAAAAGCATTCAGTACTTC
CASQSGGVGKSIQYF
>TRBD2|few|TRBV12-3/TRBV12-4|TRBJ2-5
TGTGCCAGCAGTCTTGGACTAGTCGAAGAGACCCAGTACTTC
CASSLGLVEETQYF
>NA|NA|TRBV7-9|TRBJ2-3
TGTGCCAGCAGCCCGGGGACGGGGAAATCGATTAGCACAGATACGCAGTATTTT
CASSPGTGKSISTDTQYF
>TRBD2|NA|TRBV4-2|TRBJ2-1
TGTGCCAGCAGCCAAGCCCTCCGGCGGGGGGCCTACAATGAGCAGTTCTTC
CASSQALRRGAYNEQFF
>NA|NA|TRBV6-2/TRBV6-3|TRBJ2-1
TGTGCCAGCAGTCACAGGAATGAGCAGTTCTTC
CASSHRNEQFF
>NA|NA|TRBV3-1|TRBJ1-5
TGTGCCAGCAGCCAAGACGGAGGGAACAATCAGCCCCAGCATTTT
CASSQDGGNNQPQHF
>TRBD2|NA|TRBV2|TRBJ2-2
TGTGCCAGCAGTCCGGGGGGGCCCCACGGCGGGGAGCTGTTTTTT
CASSPGGPHGGELFF
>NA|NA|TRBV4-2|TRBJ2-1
TGTGCCAGCAGCCAAGGGGTAGGTAGCAGCTCCTACAATGAGCAGTTCTTC
CASSQGVGSSSYNEQFF
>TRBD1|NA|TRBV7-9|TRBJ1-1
TGTGCCAGCAGCCCAGGACAGGGGGCAATCGACACTGAAGCTTTCTTT
CASSPGQGAIDTEAFF
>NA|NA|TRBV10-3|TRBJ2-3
TGTGCCATCAGTGAGTCGGCCCAGGAAGCAGATACGCAGTATTTT
CAISESAQEADTQYF
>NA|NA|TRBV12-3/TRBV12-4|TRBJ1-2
TGTGCCAGCAGTTCCACGGGACATGGGTTCTATGGCTACACCTTC
CASSSTGHGFYGYTF
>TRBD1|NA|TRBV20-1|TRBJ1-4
TGCAGTGCGAACCCGGGACAGCTTAATGAAAAACTGTTTTTT
CSANPGQLNEKLFF
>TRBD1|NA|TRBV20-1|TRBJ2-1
TGCAGTGCTAGAGAGCGGACAGGGAGTGAGCAGTTCTTC
CSARERTGSEQFF
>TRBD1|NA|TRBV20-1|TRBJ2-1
TGCAGTGCTAGAGCTTTAGACAGGGAGAACTACAATGAGCAGTTCTTC
CSARALDRENYNEQFF
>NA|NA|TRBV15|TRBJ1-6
TGTGCCACCAGCAACACCGCCAGGGTTATCACCTATAATTCACCCCTCCACTTT
CATSNTARVITYNSPLHF
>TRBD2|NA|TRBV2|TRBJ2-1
TGTGCCAGCATCCCCGGACTAGCGGGGGCCTACAATGAGCAGTTCTTC
CASIPGLAGAYNEQFF